The clone carrying this T cell receptor beta chain was recorded many times. Its target is unknown. Preparation of the TCRbeta library used unique molecular identifiers. TCRdb ran MiXCR on the PCR reads and lists one entry per CDR3 protein. This table has approximately 520,000 distinct CDR3 sequences, over 10% appearing once. The entry originates in a study of T-cell reconstitution after alpha-beta-depleted transplantation in children. Regarding the study as a whole: Surviving thymic progenitors and recipient T cells were the source of high TCRbeta diversity at day 60 in some patients.

Germline V CDR1 and CDR2: SQVTM, ANQGSEA. The CDR3 is 15 amino acids. V shed 0 bases and J shed 5 bases, with 16 bases lying between them. The sample in question was PBMCs, mostly from graft donor cells, obtained 180 days after TCRalphabeta/CD19-depleted stem cell transplant. The rearrangement joins TRBV29-1 to TRBJ1-1; D unclear. This TCR derives from a female patient aged 2-9 years who had a stem cell transplant for aplastic anemia, so the T cells may come from the graft donor. CDR3 bases: TGCAGCGTTGAAGATAATGGCTCCCGGGGAACTGAAGCTTTCTTT. This codes for CSVEDNGSRGTEAFF.